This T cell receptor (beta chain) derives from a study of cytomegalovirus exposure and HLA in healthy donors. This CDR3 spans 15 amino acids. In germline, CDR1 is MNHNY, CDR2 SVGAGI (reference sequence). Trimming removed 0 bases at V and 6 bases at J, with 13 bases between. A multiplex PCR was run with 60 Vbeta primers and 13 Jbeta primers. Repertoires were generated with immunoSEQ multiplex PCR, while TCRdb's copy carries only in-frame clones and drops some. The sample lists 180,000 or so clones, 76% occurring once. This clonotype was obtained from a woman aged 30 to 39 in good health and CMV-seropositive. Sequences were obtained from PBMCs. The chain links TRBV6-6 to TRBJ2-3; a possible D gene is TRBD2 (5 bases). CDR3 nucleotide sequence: TGTGCCAGCAGTTACTCGACCGGGGTTGGGGATACGCAGTATTTT. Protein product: CASSYSTGVGDTQYF.